This TCR beta chain was recorded in a study of T-cell memory formation after mild COVID-19. Across the study: The study found TCR clusters largely donor specific.

This CDR3 has 11 amino acids. Germline CDR1 is SGHRS and CDR2 is YFSETQ. This clonotype has a handful of counts. The target antigen is unknown. At one boundary the junction diverges from the germline segment, which might be a read error. Study observations and caveats: Shrinking CD4+ clones were chiefly CM and EM; CD8+ ones were chiefly EMRA.

TCR alpha and TCR beta cDNA libraries carrying sample barcodes and UMIs were produced by 5'RACE using constant-segment primers. TCRdb recomputed calls from the 5' RACE reads with MiXCR, one row per CDR3 protein. Here the sample spans 360,000 or so distinct CDR3 sequences, 25% to 30% being singletons. The specimen was PBMCs or a T cell subset sorted from them (not recorded which). This TCR was recovered from an adult woman who had mild COVID-19 (a few samples of this study predate the infection). Cell type and time point are not known. This chain uses TRBV5-1 with TRBJ2-7; TRBD1 is a possible D gene (6 bases). The CDR3 region has the DNA TGCGCCAGCAGCATAGGACAGTTGGTTATCTTC. Protein: CASSIGQLVIF.